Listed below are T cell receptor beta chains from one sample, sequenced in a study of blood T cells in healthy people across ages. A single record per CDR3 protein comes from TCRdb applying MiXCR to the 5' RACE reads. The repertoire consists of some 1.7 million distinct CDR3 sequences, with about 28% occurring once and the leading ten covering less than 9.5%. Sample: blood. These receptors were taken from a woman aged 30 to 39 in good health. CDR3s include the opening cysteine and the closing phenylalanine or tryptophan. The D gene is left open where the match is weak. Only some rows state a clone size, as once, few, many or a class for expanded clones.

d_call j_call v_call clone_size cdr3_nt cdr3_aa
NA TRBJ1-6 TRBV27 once TGTGCCAGCATTTTACGGGGAGGGATGAATTCACCCCTCCACTTT CASILRGGMNSPLHF
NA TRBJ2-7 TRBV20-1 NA TGCAGTGCCCCGGTAATGAATGAGCAGTACTTC CSAPVMNEQYF
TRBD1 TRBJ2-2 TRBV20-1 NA TGCAGTGCTAGATCGGGTGGACAGGTATCCGGGGAGCTGTTTTTT CSARSGGQVSGELFF
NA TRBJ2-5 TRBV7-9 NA TGTGCCAGCAGCTTAGTAGTTGGCGGTGTCGGACGGGGAGAACAAGAGACCCAGTACTTC CASSLVVGGVGRGEQETQYF
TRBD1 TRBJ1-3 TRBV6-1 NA TGTGCCAGCAGTACCCGGGACAGGGGAGGAAACACCATATATTTT CASSTRDRGGNTIYF
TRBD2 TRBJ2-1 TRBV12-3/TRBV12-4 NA TGTGCCACACGCGCGGGGGGCTCCTACAATGAGCAGTTCTTC CATRAGGSYNEQFF
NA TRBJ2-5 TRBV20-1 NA TGCAGTGCTAGTGGAAGAGGAAGAGATGAGACCCAGTACTTC CSASGRGRDETQYF
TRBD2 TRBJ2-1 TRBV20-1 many TGCAGTGCTAGAGATCCTAGCGGGAATTGGGATGAGCAGTTCTTC CSARDPSGNWDEQFF
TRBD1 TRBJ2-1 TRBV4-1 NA TGCGCCAGCAGCCAAGTGCGACGGGGCAGGGGGCTCTACAATGAGCAGTTCTTC CASSQVRRGRGLYNEQFF
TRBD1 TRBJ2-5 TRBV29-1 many TGCAGCGTTAACAGGGGACGCTTACAAGAGACCCAGTACTTC CSVNRGRLQETQYF
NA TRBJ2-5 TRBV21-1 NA TGTGCCAGCAGCAAAGCGCCGGGGGGAGAGACCCAGTACTTC CASSKAPGGETQYF
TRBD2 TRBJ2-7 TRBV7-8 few TGTGCCAGCAGCTTACTCTCGGGCGGGAGGATTTACGAGCAGTACTTC CASSLLSGGRIYEQYF
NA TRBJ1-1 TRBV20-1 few TGCAGTGCTACGGGAGGCGGGGTGGGCACTGAAGCTTTCTTT CSATGGGVGTEAFF
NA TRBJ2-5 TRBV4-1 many TGCGCCAGCAGCCAAGAGGTCAGAGAGGAGACCCAGTACTTC CASSQEVREETQYF
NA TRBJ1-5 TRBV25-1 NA TGTGCCAGCGGGGGGTCAAGCGAAGGGGATCAGCCCCAGCATTTT CASGGSSEGDQPQHF
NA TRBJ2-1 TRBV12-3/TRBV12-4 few TGTGCCAGCAGTTTTCGGGGCCAGGAGCAGTTCTTC CASSFRGQEQFF
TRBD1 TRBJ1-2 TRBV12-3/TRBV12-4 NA TGTGCCAGCAGTTTCCCCTTTGGGGACAGAGAAGGCTACACCTTC CASSFPFGDREGYTF
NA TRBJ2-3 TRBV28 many TGTGCCAGCAGCAGGGCTAGCACAGATACGCAGTATTTT CASSRASTDTQYF
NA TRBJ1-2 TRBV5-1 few TGCGCCAGCAGCCCGCTGGGCAGGAGCGATGGCTACACCTTC CASSPLGRSDGYTF
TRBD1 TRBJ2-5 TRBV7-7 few TGTGCCAGCAGCGGACCGACAGGGGTCCCCTCCGAGACCCAGTACTTC CASSGPTGVPSETQYF
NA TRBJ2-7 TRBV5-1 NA TGCGCCAGCAGCTACGGCCCCGGGCCCTCAGGAATCGAGCAGTACTTC CASSYGPGPSGIEQYF
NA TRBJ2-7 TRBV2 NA TGTGCCAGCAGTGTTGGGGACATTATCGAAAGTGATGGCGAGCAGTACTTC CASSVGDIIESDGEQYF
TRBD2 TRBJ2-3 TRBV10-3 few TGTGCCATCAGCCCTACTAGCGGGGGGGCGGGGGATACGCAGTATTTT CAISPTSGGAGDTQYF
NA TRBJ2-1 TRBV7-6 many TGTGCCAGCAAACCGGGATCCTACAATGAGCAGTTCTTC CASKPGSYNEQFF
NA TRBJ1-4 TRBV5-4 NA TGTGCCAGCAGCTTGGTCGGCGCAACTGGGAATGAAAAACTGTTTTTT CASSLVGATGNEKLFF
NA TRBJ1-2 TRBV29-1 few TGCAGCGTCTACTCTCCGGCTGGCTATGGCTACACCTTC CSVYSPAGYGYTF
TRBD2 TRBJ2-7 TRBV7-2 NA TGTGCCAGCACCGTCTCGGGGGGGCTAGCGGGAGTCTACGAGCAGTACTTC CASTVSGGLAGVYEQYF
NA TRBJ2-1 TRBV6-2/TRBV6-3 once TGTGCCAGCAGCGACGGGGGCAGCGGGGCCTCCTACAATGAGCAGTTCTTC CASSDGGSGASYNEQFF
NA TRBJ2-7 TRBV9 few TGTGCCAGCAGCCCCCCCGGGGTGCATTCCTACGAGCAGTACTTC CASSPPGVHSYEQYF
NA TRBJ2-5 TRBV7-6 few TGTGCCGGCAGCTTGCTCAGCGGGCTCCAAGAGACCCAGTACTTC CAGSLLSGLQETQYF
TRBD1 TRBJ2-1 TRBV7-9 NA TGTGCCAGCACGACAGGGAAACCCTACAATGAGCAGTTCTTC CASTTGKPYNEQFF
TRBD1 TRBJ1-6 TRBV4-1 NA TGTGCCAGCAGCCAAGATGGGACAGGGGTTTCACCCCTCCACTTT CASSQDGTGVSPLHF
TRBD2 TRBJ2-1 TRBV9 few TGTGCCAGCAGCGAGGGAGGACTAGCGGGCCGGGAGCAGTTCTTC CASSEGGLAGREQFF
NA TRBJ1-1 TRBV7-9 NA TGTGCCAGCAGCTTAGCGGGGGGAGTCGGGGAGACTGAAGCTTTCTTT CASSLAGGVGETEAFF
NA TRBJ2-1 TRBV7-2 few TGTGCCAGCAGCCCTGGGACTCCCAGGGATGAGCAGTTCTTC CASSPGTPRDEQFF
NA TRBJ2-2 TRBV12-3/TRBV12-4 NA TGTGCCAGCAGTTCCCCCGGGACGCAAGAGTCCGGGGAGCTGTTTTTT CASSSPGTQESGELFF
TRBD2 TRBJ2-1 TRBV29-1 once TGCAGCTCCACCGGGGGGAGTAGCGGGCTCTATGAGCAGTTCTTC CSSTGGSSGLYEQFF
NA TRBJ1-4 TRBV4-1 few TGCGCCAGCAGCCCCCGGACCCTATCGGCAGAAAAACTGTTTTTT CASSPRTLSAEKLFF
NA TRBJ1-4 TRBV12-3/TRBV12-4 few TGTGCCAGCAGTGGACAGATTGAAAAACTGTTTTTT CASSGQIEKLFF
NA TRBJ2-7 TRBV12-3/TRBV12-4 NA TGTGCCAGCAGTTCCCAAATTACCTACGAGCAGTACTTC CASSSQITYEQYF
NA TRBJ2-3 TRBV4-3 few TGCGCCAGCAGCCAAGACTCGAGAGGGCGTAACACAGATACGCAGTATTTT CASSQDSRGRNTDTQYF
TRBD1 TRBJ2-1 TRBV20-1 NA TGCAGTGCTAGCGACAGGGTCCTCTACAATGAGCAGTTCTTC CSASDRVLYNEQFF
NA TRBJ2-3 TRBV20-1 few TGCAGTGCTATCGATGGGGGTAGCACAGATACGCAGTATTTT CSAIDGGSTDTQYF
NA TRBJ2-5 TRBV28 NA TGTGCCTACAGTACCAGCCGGGAGACCCAGTACTTC CAYSTSRETQYF
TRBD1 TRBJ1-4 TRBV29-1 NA TGCAGCGACGACAACCCGCCGGGACAGGGATTAGAAAAACTGTTTTTT CSDDNPPGQGLEKLFF
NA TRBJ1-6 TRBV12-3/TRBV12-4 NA TGTGCCAGCAGTTTAGGGGCCATTCGCAGCCGCTATATTTCACCCCTCCACTTT CASSLGAIRSRYISPLHF
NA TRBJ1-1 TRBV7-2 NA TGTGCCAGCACCCGCGACAGGAACACTGAAGCTTTCTTT CASTRDRNTEAFF
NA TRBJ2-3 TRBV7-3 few TGTGCCAGCAGCGAGTCCGTTTCGGGAAATACGCAGTATTTT CASSESVSGNTQYF
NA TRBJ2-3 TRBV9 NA TGTGCCAGCAGCTCAAGGGAGAGCCCTAGCACAGATACGCAGTATTTT CASSSRESPSTDTQYF
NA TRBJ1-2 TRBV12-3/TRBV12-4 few TGTGCCAGCAGTTTTCCAGGGGACTATGGCTACACCTTC CASSFPGDYGYTF
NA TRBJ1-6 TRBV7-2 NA TGTGCCAGCACCACGAGGGGCCATTCACCCCTCCACTTT CASTTRGHSPLHF
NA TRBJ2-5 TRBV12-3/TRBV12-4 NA TGTGCCAGCAGTTTCGGCTCGGGAGTAGGGACCCAGTACTTC CASSFGSGVGTQYF
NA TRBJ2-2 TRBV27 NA TGTGCCAGCAGTTGGGGATACACCGGGGAGCTGTTTTTT CASSWGYTGELFF
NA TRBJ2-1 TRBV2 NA TGTGCCAGCAGTGAGGCACGGGAAGATGAGCAGTTCTTC CASSEAREDEQFF
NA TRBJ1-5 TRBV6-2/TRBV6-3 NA TGTGCCAGCAGTTCTTTTTCCGGGGGTGTGGACAATCAGCCCCAGCATTTT CASSSFSGGVDNQPQHF